A single sample is the source of the 10 T cell receptor beta chains below, sequenced in a study of blood T cell repertoires in COVID-19. TCRdb's table, derived via immunoSEQ multiplex PCR, lists solely in-frame clones and lacks some. The sample consists of approximately 190,000 clones, 82% of them appearing once. Sequencing was carried out using peripheral blood. The source of these receptors is a woman aged 55-69 years with COVID-19, enrolled during active disease.

The rearrangement uses TRBV2 and TRBJ1-1; 9 bases are a match to TRBD1. Trimming removed 1 base from V and 0 bases from J; junction bases left unmatched: 3. The CDR3 runs to 16 residues. CDR1 is SNHLY, CDR2 FYNNEI, per germline. The CDR3 coding sequence is TGTGCCAGCAGTGAAGTAGGACAGGGGTTGAACACTGAAGCTTTCTTT. The encoded protein is CASSEVGQGLNTEAFF.

This chain joins TRBV28 and TRBJ1-5, with 8 bases that match TRBD1. The CDR3 is made up of 13 amino acids. Unmatched junction bases numbered 3, after V lost 6 bases and J lost 5 bases. The V gene's germline CDR1 is MDHEN and CDR2 SYDVKM. CDR3 protein: CASRSTGDQPQHF. For the CDR3, the DNA is TGTGCCAGCAGATCGACAGGGGATCAGCCCCAGCATTTT.

The gene calls are TRBV5-1 and TRBJ1-1; no clear D. V lost 0 bases to trimming and J lost 5 bases, with 5 bases between them. The CDR3 loop spans 12 amino acids. Germline CDR1 reads SGHRS; CDR2 reads YFSETQ. The chain's CDR3 is CASSLDRTEAFF. The DNA for the CDR3 is TGCGCCAGCAGCTTGGATAGAACTGAAGCTTTCTTT.

This chain uses TRBV5-5 with TRBJ1-2; 8 bases fit TRBD1. Germline lookup yields CDR1 SGHKS and CDR2 YYEKEE (reference sequence). J was trimmed by 6 bases and V by 0 bases; bases with no gene match: 7. The CDR3 is made up of 15 amino acids. The CDR3 loop reads CASSLGTGGIDGYTF. CDR3 bases: TGTGCCAGCAGCTTGGGCACAGGGGGAATCGATGGCTACACCTTC. Complete variable domain (other parts from reference TRBV5-5 and TRBJ1-2): DAGVTQSPTHLIKTRGQQVTLRCSPISGHKSVSWYQQVLGQGPQFIFQYYEKEERGRGNFPDRFSARQFPNYSSELNVNALLLGDSALYLCASSLGTGGIDGYTFGSGTRLTVV.

V and J are TRBV24-1 and TRBJ2-1; TRBD1 is a possible D gene (5 bases). The CDR3 runs 15 residues. Trimming cost V 5 bases and J 1 base, with 11 bases left between them. Per germline, CDR1 KGHDR and CDR2 SFDVKD. DNA of the CDR3: TGTGCCACCAGTGGTACAGGCAAATCCTACAATGAGCAGTTCTTC. This codes for CATSGTGKSYNEQFF.

The CDR3 here is CASSLGGRVAGNTIYF. The CDR3 region has the DNA TGTGCCAGCAGTTTGGGTGGCAGGGTAGCTGGAAACACCATATATTTT. The rearrangement uses TRBV28 and TRBJ1-3, with a tentative D call TRBD1 (5 bases). CDR1 and CDR2 from the germline V gene are MDHEN and SYDVKM. This CDR3 region has 16 residues. Trimming left V 3 bases short and J 2 bases short, with 14 bases between.

This chain connects TRBV7-9 to TRBJ2-3; 9 bases are shared with TRBD1. In germline, CDR1 is SEHNR, CDR2 FQNEAQ (reference sequence). V lost 4 bases, J lost 5 bases, and 4 bases stayed unmatched. The length of the CDR3 is 14 residues. In nucleotides, the CDR3 is TGTGCCAGCAGCTCGGGACAGGGATTAGATACGCAGTATTTT. Translation: CASSSGQGLDTQYF.

The rearrangement joins TRBV18 to TRBJ1-6; 7 positions match TRBD1. Germline V gene sequence: CDR1 KGHSH, CDR2 LQKENI. V lost 1 base to trimming and J lost 5 bases; unmatched junction nucleotides: 2. The CDR3 loop spans 15 amino acids. The CDR3, as DNA: TGTGCCAGCTCACCACGGGACAGCGATAATTCACCCCTCCACTTT. Amino acids: CASSPRDSDNSPLHF.

CDR3 coding DNA: TGTGCCAGCAGCTCCGTACCCAGGACAGGGTTTGGCTACACCTTC. Its translation: CASSSVPRTGFGYTF. The chain links TRBV7-8 to TRBJ1-2, with 8 bases identical to TRBD1. The J segment lost 7 bases and the V segment lost 4 bases, leaving 11 bases of the junction unmatched. From germline, CDR1 is SGHVS and CDR2 FQNEAQ. This CDR3 has 15 residues.

The rearrangement joins TRBV6-2 or TRBV6-3 to TRBJ1-5, with 7 bases matching TRBD1. The CDR3 has 12 residues. Germline loops: CDR1 MNHEY, CDR2 SVGEGT. J gave up 7 bases and V 6 bases, and 3 bases lay outside the gene matches. The DNA for the CDR3 is TGTGCCAGCAGCGACAGGGTCCAGCCCCAGCATTTT. Protein sequence: CASSDRVQPQHF.